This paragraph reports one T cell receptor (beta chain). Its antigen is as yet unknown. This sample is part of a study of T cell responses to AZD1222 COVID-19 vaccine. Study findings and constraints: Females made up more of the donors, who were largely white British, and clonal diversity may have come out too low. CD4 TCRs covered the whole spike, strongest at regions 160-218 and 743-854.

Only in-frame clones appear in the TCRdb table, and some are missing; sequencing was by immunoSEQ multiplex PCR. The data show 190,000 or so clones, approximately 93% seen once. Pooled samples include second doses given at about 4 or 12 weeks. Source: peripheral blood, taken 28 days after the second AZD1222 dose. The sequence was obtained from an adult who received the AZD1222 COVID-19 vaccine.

The CDR3 loop reads CATSSNTWGGLNTEAFF. In DNA, the CDR3 is TGTGCCACCAGCAGCAACACCTGGGGGGGCCTGAACACTGAAGCTTTCTTT. The chain uses TRBV15 and TRBJ1-1; D possibly corresponds to TRBD1 (6 bases). Trimming took 3 bases from V and 0 from J, leaving 17 bases between them. The germline CDR1 and CDR2 sequences are LNHNV and YYDKDF (reference sequence). There are 17 residues in the CDR3. The full variable domain, with the rest looked up from reference TRBV15 and TRBJ1-1, is DAMVIQNPRYQVTQFGKPVTLSCSQTLNHNVMYWYQQKSSQAPKLLFHYYDKDFNNEADTPDNFQSRRPNTSFCFLDIRSPGLGDTAMYLCATSSNTWGGLNTEAFFGQGTRLTVV.